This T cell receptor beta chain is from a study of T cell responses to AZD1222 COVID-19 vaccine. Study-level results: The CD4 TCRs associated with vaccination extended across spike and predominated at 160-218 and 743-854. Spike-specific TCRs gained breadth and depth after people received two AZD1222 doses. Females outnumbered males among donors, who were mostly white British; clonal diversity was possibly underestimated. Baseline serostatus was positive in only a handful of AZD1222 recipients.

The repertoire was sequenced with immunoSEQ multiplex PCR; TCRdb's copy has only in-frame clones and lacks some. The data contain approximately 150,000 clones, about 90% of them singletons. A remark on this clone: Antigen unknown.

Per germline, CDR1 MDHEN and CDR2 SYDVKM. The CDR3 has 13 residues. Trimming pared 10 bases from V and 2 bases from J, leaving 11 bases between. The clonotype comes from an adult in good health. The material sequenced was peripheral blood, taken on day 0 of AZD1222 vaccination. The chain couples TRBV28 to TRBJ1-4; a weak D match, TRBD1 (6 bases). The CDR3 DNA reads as TGTGCCACCCGGGGGCTCACTAATGAAAAACTGTTTTTT. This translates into CATRGLTNEKLFF.